Below, 13 T cell receptor beta chains from the same sample are listed, as sequenced in a study of cytomegalovirus exposure and HLA in healthy donors. Use of 60 Vbeta and 13 Jbeta primers characterized the PCR. Here immunoSEQ multiplex PCR was the method, and the copy in TCRdb shows in-frame clones only, minus some. The sample yields some 160,000 clones, around four fifths seen once. Sequences were obtained from PBMCs. Source of these receptors: a male donor in good health and CMV-seronegative.

This sequence joins TRBV25-1 and TRBJ1-2, with 7 bases identical to TRBD1. This CDR3 is built from 13 residues. Losses at the gene ends were 6 bases for V and 2 bases for J; bases not matched to a gene: 3. Per the germline V gene, CDR1 is MGHDK and CDR2 is SYGVNS. The CDR3 protein is CASRKTGNYGYTF. Written as DNA, the CDR3 is TGTGCCAGCAGAAAGACAGGGAACTATGGCTACACCTTC.

The gene calls are TRBV18 and TRBJ2-3; TRBD2 agrees at 7 bases. V lost 0 bases to trimming and J lost 3 bases; unmatched junction nucleotides: 3. The CDR3 is 15 residues long. Looked up from germline, CDR1 is KGHSH and CDR2 is LQKENI. The CDR3 sequence is CASSPPGGTTDTQYF. The CDR3 DNA reads TGTGCCAGCTCACCACCGGGAGGGACTACAGATACGCAGTATTTT.

The gene calls are TRBV7-2 and TRBJ1-4, with 11 bases that match TRBD1. The V segment lost 5 bases and the J segment 6 bases; nucleotides outside the gene matches: 5. Per the germline V gene, CDR1 is SGHTA and CDR2 is FQGNSA. The CDR3 has 15 amino acids. CDR3 loop: CASSPRTGGYEKLFF. The CDR3 DNA reads as TGTGCCAGCAGCCCGAGGACAGGGGGCTATGAAAAACTGTTTTTT.

The chain recombines TRBV11-2 with TRBJ2-7; 7 positions agree with TRBD2. V lost 3 bases to trimming and J lost 7 bases; unmatched junction nucleotides: 9. The CDR3 contains 14 residues. Germline CDR1 reads SGHAT; CDR2 reads FQNNGV. CDR3 region: CASSFLASAGEQYF. The DNA of the CDR3 is TGTGCCAGCAGCTTCCTAGCCTCAGCGGGGGAGCAGTACTTC.

On this clone itself: Other DNA variants within this sample encode the same CDR3. This chain links TRBV7-9 with TRBJ2-7; D gene unclear. The V gene lost 2 bases and the J gene lost 3 bases, with 5 bases spanning the gap. The CDR3 covers 12 residues. Germline assignment: CDR1 SEHNR and CDR2 FQNEAQ (reference sequence). In DNA form, the CDR3 reads TGTGCCAGCAGCTTAACAAGCTACGAGCAGTACTTC. This translates into CASSLTSYEQYF.

The J gene is TRBJ2-7, the V gene TRBV5-1; TRBD1 matches 8 bases. After removal of 3 bases from V and 3 bases from J, the junction contained 11 bases not matched to a gene. The CDR3 runs 16 residues. The germline V gene encodes CDR1 SGHRS and CDR2 YFSETQ. The CDR3 DNA reads TGCGCCAGCAGCTATTCCCCGGGACAGGAAGTCTACGAGCAGTACTTC. This gives the protein CASSYSPGQEVYEQYF.

This chain joins TRBV7-9 and TRBJ2-5; 8 bases line up with TRBD2. Germline assignment: CDR1 SEHNR and CDR2 FQNEAQ (reference sequence). V shed 1 base and J 4 bases; nucleotides not matched to a gene: 5. The CDR3 sequence is 15 residues long. The CDR3 sequence: CASSLEAGVGETQYF. The CDR3 nucleotides are TGTGCCAGCAGCTTAGAAGCGGGAGTGGGAGAGACCCAGTACTTC.

The chain employs TRBV6-6 and TRBJ2-5; TRBD2 might be the D (6 bases). The J call is uncertain, as TRBJ2-7 better fits the DNA end. From germline, CDR1 is MNHNY and CDR2 SVGAGI (reference sequence). The CDR3 loop spans 12 amino acids. CDR3 bases: TGTGCCAGCAGTCCCGGGAGCTTCGAGCAGTACTTC. Translating it yields CASSPGSFEQYF.

The J gene is TRBJ2-5, the V gene TRBV6-1; TRBD2 matches at 9 bases. The J segment lost 5 bases and the V segment lost 6 bases, leaving 10 bases of the junction unmatched. The CDR3 length is 15 residues. Per germline, CDR1 MNHNS and CDR2 SASEGT. CDR3 amino acids: CASRRWVSGSETQYF. CDR3 DNA: TGTGCCAGCAGGCGGTGGGTTAGCGGGAGTGAGACCCAGTACTTC.

The chain couples TRBV5-1 to TRBJ1-1; D uncertain. V was trimmed by 7 bases and J by 1 base, leaving 14 bases between them. This CDR3 spans 14 amino acids. CDR1 and CDR2 (germline): SGHRS, YFSETQ. This CDR3 is CASWASLTNTEAFF. Written as DNA, the CDR3 is TGCGCCAGCTGGGCATCCCTGACGAACACTGAAGCTTTCTTT.

The chain recombines TRBV19 with TRBJ2-6; tentatively, D is TRBD2 (5 bases). The germline V gene has CDR1 LNHDA and CDR2 SQIVND (reference sequence). This CDR3 is 15 amino acids long. Trimming took 3 bases from V and 0 from J, leaving 6 bases between them. This CDR3 reads CASSIAGSGANVLTF. The CDR3 DNA reads TGTGCCAGTAGTATCGCGGGCTCTGGGGCCAACGTCCTGACTTTC.

This sequence joins TRBV30 and TRBJ2-2; the D gene is possibly TRBD1 (6 bases). V was pared by 4 bases and J by 4 bases, with 13 bases between. This CDR3 is built from 14 residues. CDR1 is GTSNPN and CDR2 is SVGIG in the germline V gene (reference sequence). Here the CDR3 reads CAWTGTLSTGELFF. The CDR3 coding sequence is TGTGCCTGGACCGGGACATTAAGCACCGGGGAGCTGTTTTTT.

This chain uses TRBV6-5 with TRBJ1-1; D possibly corresponds to TRBD1 (6 bases). The CDR3 sequence is 11 residues long. The V and J ends lost 6 bases and 9 bases respectively, with 11 bases between them. Germline loops: CDR1 MNHEY, CDR2 SVGAGI. The CDR3 protein is CASSSGTKAFF. The CDR3 DNA is TGTGCCAGCAGCTCCGGGACAAAAGCTTTCTTT.